Following are 27 T cell receptor beta chains from one sample sequenced in a study of control samples from healthy donors and cancer patients. The assay was immunoSEQ multiplex PCR, and TCRdb's table has in-frame clones only and misses some. The sample has some 150,000 clones; around 94% are singletons. Sequenced input: PBMCs. The receptors were sampled from a man in his 60s with colorectal cancer.

The gene calls are TRBV4-1 and TRBJ1-5; 9 bases align to TRBD1. V gave up 0 bases and J gave up 7 bases; unmatched junction bases: 7. CDR1 MGHRA and CDR2 YSYEKL come from the germline V gene. This CDR3 contains 16 residues. The CDR3 DNA sequence: TGCGCCAGCAGCCAAGATAGAGGGACAGGGAGGCAGCCCCAGCATTTT. Its protein is CASSQDRGTGRQPQHF.

This rearrangement joins TRBV7-9 to TRBJ2-7; 8 bases align to TRBD1. CDR1 SEHNR and CDR2 FQNEAQ come from the germline V gene (reference sequence). The CDR3 has 16 amino acids. V was pared by 4 bases and J by 3 bases, with 11 bases of the junction left unmatched. The CDR3 spells CASSSGPAGGRYEQYF. In DNA, the CDR3 is TGTGCCAGCAGCTCAGGGCCCGCAGGGGGCCGCTACGAGCAGTACTTC.

The V call is TRBV6-2 or TRBV6-3, the J call TRBJ2-4; 9 bases line up with TRBD2. The length of the CDR3 is 17 residues. Germline CDR1 reads MNHEY; CDR2 reads SVGEGT. Trimming cost V 6 bases and J 2 bases; bases outside gene matches: 11. The chain's CDR3 is CASSPVGRGGTKNIQYF. CDR3 DNA: TGTGCCAGCAGCCCAGTGGGGCGGGGGGGGACCAAAAACATTCAGTACTTC.

The chain is built from TRBV18 and TRBJ2-3, with TRBD2 matching over 15 bases. J lost 2 bases, V lost 3 bases, and 6 bases had no gene match. This CDR3 region has 18 residues. Germline CDR1 KGHSH, CDR2 LQKENI. CDR3 sequence reads: CASSPPGLAGGLTDTQYF. The DNA of the CDR3 is TGTGCCAGCTCACCGCCGGGACTAGCGGGGGGCCTCACAGATACGCAGTATTTT.

The CDR3 DNA is TGTGCCAGCAGCCCCGGGACAGGGACACAGAACACTGAAGCTTTCTTT. Its translation: CASSPGTGTQNTEAFF. The rearrangement uses TRBV5-4 and TRBJ1-1, with 9 bases aligning to TRBD1. The V gene's germline CDR1 is SGHNT and CDR2 YYREEE (reference sequence). Trimming at V came to 4 bases and at J to 1 base, leaving 8 bases not matched to a gene. The CDR3 length is 16 residues.

The genes are TRBV18 and TRBJ2-3; 10 nucleotides agree with TRBD1. Looked up from germline, CDR1 is KGHSH and CDR2 is LQKENI. The V gene end was trimmed by 6 bases and the J gene end by 7 bases; junction bases not matched to a gene: 7. There are 14 residues in the CDR3. The CDR3 region has the DNA TGTGCCAGCTCCTCCGGGACAGGGGTGTATACGCAGTATTTT. Amino acid sequence: CASSSGTGVYTQYF.

The J gene is TRBJ1-4, the V gene TRBV5-4; unclear D gene. The length of the CDR3 is 14 residues. Germline-derived CDR1 and CDR2 are SGHNT and YYREEE (reference sequence). V lost 1 base to trimming and J lost 3 bases, with 7 bases between them. The CDR3 nucleotides are TGTGCCAGCAGCTTGAAAGGGTCTAATGAAAAACTGTTTTTT. Amino acids: CASSLKGSNEKLFF.

The chain employs TRBV6-5 and TRBJ2-5; TRBD1 or TRBD2 may be the D gene (6 bases each). The CDR3 is 15 amino acids. Germline V gene sequence: CDR1 MNHEY, CDR2 SVGAGI. V lost 2 bases and J 4 bases, leaving 14 bases between the germline ends. The DNA of the CDR3 is TGTGCCAGCAGTTACCGAGGGGGGCGCCGAGAGACCCAGTACTTC. Its protein is CASSYRGGRRETQYF.

The CDR3 protein is CASSQDGGYGYTF. The CDR3 nucleotides are TGTGCCTCGTCGCAGGACGGGGGGTATGGCTACACCTTC. This sequence joins TRBV19 and TRBJ1-2, with a tentative D call TRBD1 (5 bases). Germline CDR1 LNHDA, CDR2 SQIVND (reference sequence). There are 13 residues in the CDR3. V gave up 11 bases and J gave up 5 bases, with 18 bases separating them.

The chain combines TRBV5-4 with TRBJ2-7, with TRBD2 as a possible D gene (7 bases). The CDR3 spans 16 residues. The V gene's germline CDR1 is SGHNT and CDR2 YYREEE (reference sequence). The V and J ends lost 0 bases and 0 bases respectively, with 13 bases between them. The CDR3 here is CASSLDGGASSYEQYF. Written as DNA, the CDR3 is TGTGCCAGCAGCTTGGATGGGGGGGCTAGCTCCTACGAGCAGTACTTC.

V and J are TRBV6-6 and TRBJ2-3; 10 nucleotides line up with TRBD1. After removal of 4 bases from V and 6 bases from J, the junction contained 7 bases not matched to a gene. The CDR3 spans 15 residues. The germline CDR1 and CDR2 sequences are MNHNY and SVGAGI (reference sequence). The CDR3 loop is CASSFGTGVWDTQYF. In nucleotides, the CDR3 is TGTGCCAGCAGTTTTGGGACAGGGGTTTGGGATACGCAGTATTTT.

The chain combines TRBV7-2 with TRBJ1-4; D might be TRBD1 (5 bases). The germline V and J ends were trimmed by 1 base and 7 bases, with 13 bases remaining between them. CDR1 and CDR2 from the germline V gene are SGHTA and FQGNSA. This CDR3 has 15 amino acids. This CDR3 is CASSLGGVTGEKLFF. CDR3 nucleotide sequence: TGTGCCAGCAGCTTAGGGGGCGTAACGGGTGAAAAACTGTTTTTT.

The chain joins TRBV28 to TRBJ2-7, with D possibly being TRBD1 or TRBD2 (5 bases each). CDR1 MDHEN and CDR2 SYDVKM come from the germline V gene. This CDR3 has 13 residues. Trimming removed 5 bases from V and 5 bases from J, with 13 bases in between. The CDR3 protein is CASSPTGTNEQYF. CDR3 bases: TGTGCCAGCAGTCCAACCGGGACGAACGAGCAGTACTTC.

The chain links TRBV2 to TRBJ1-1; D unclear. The CDR3 has 13 residues. Germline loops: CDR1 SNHLY, CDR2 FYNNEI. The V end lost 8 bases, the J end lost 2 bases, and 12 bases lay between the germline ends. This chain's CDR3 is CASLIRSNTEAFF. The CDR3 bases are TGTGCCAGCCTGATACGGAGCAACACTGAAGCTTTCTTT.

The chain employs TRBV19 and TRBJ2-2; D remains ambiguous. The CDR3 runs to 13 residues. Germline-derived CDR1 and CDR2 are LNHDA and SQIVND (reference sequence). The ends were cut back, 2 bases at V and 4 bases at J, with 5 bases in the middle. The CDR3 DNA follows: TGTGCCAGTAGTATACAGTCCACCGGGGAGCTGTTTTTT. Its protein product is CASSIQSTGELFF. The variable domain in full, completed from reference TRBV19 and TRBJ2-2, reads DGGITQSPKYLFRKEGQNVTLSCEQNLNHDAMYWYRQDPGQGLRLIYYSQIVNDFQKGDIAEGYSVSREKKESFPLTVTSAQKNPTAFYLCASSIQSTGELFFGEGSRLTVL.

The chain has TRBV6-2 or TRBV6-3 and TRBJ2-5, with 8 bases matching TRBD1. Germline trimming cut 6 bases from V and 5 bases from J; bases unmatched to any gene: 14. CDR3 length: 16 residues. Germline V gene sequence: CDR1 MNHEY, CDR2 SVGEGT. CDR3 coding DNA: TGTGCCAGCAGCCACACCCGGACAGGGACCGGTGAGACCCAGTACTTC. This gives the protein CASSHTRTGTGETQYF.

This CDR3 reads CASSPPGQYNSPLHF. The DNA for the CDR3 is TGTGCCAGCAGTCCCCCGGGACAGTATAATTCACCCCTCCACTTT. V usage is TRBV28 and J usage is TRBJ1-6; TRBD1 agrees at 7 bases. Trimming at V came to 5 bases and at J to 4 bases, leaving 5 bases not matched to a gene. The V gene's germline CDR1 is MDHEN and CDR2 SYDVKM. The CDR3 consists of 15 residues.

This chain joins TRBV9 and TRBJ2-3; D is unresolved. The V gene lost 0 bases and the J gene lost 6 bases, with 14 bases spanning the gap. This CDR3 contains 15 residues. Germline CDR1 SGDLS, CDR2 YYNGEE. The CDR3 bases are TGTGCCAGCAGCGTAGCTGACCCCCGGGCGGATACGCAGTATTTT. Residues: CASSVADPRADTQYF.

The chain employs TRBV7-6 and TRBJ1-2, with D uncertain. This CDR3 comprises 13 residues. CDR1 is SGHVS, CDR2 FNYEAQ, per germline. V lost 1 base and J 10 bases, leaving 13 bases between the germline ends. The CDR3 DNA is TGTGCCAGCAGCTTAGAGAGGCAGACGCCCTACACCTTC. Translation: CASSLERQTPYTF.

As concerns this clone: The same CDR3 is also encoded by other DNA sequences in this sample. The chain joins TRBV20-1 to TRBJ2-5; unclear D gene. The germline gives CDR1 DFQATT, CDR2 SNEGSKA (reference sequence). The CDR3 has 11 amino acids. Trimming left V 1 base short and J 2 bases short, with 2 bases between. The CDR3 here is CSARVQETQYF. Written as DNA, the CDR3 is TGCAGTGCTAGAGTTCAAGAGACCCAGTACTTC.

In this sample, this clone turned up a few times. Different DNA sequences within this sample yield the same CDR3. V usage is TRBV3-1 (or the pseudogene TRBV3-2) and J usage is TRBJ2-5; the D is unclear. The CDR3 spans 11 residues. V was cut by 1 base and J by 5 bases, with 2 bases left in between. Germline V gives CDR1 LGHDT, CDR2 YNNKEL (reference sequence). CDR3 residues: CASSQGETQYF. The CDR3 DNA is TGTGCCAGCAGCCAAGGGGAGACCCAGTACTTC.

The chain joins TRBV29-1 to TRBJ1-2; possible D gene TRBD1, 5 bases. Per germline, CDR1 SQVTM and CDR2 ANQGSEA. Trimming cost V 0 bases and J 8 bases, with 7 bases left between them. CDR3 length: 11 amino acids. Here the CDR3 reads CSVEEGEGYTF. As DNA, the CDR3 is TGCAGCGTTGAAGAAGGGGAAGGCTACACCTTC.

The chain joins TRBV6-5 to TRBJ1-3; D is unclear. CDR3 size: 14 residues. CDR1 and CDR2 from the germline V gene are MNHEY and SVGAGI. V was clipped by 5 bases and J by 0 bases, with 8 bases between them. The CDR3 is CASSQRFSGNTIYF. CDR3 in DNA: TGTGCCAGCAGTCAGCGATTCTCTGGAAACACCATATATTTT.

Only one count was recorded for this clone. The sample contains more than one DNA sequence encoding this CDR3. This rearrangement joins TRBV5-4 to TRBJ2-4; D may be TRBD1 (6 bases). This CDR3 is 16 amino acids long. The germline CDR1 and CDR2 sequences are SGHNT and YYREEE (reference sequence). V was shortened by 0 bases and J by 0 bases, with 10 bases between the two germline ends. As DNA, the CDR3 is TGTGCCAGCAGCTTGGAGTCAGGGGTAGCCAAAAACATTCAGTACTTC. Amino acid sequence: CASSLESGVAKNIQYF.

The V gene is TRBV5-6, the J gene TRBJ2-5, with D tentatively TRBD1 or TRBD2 (5 bases each). V dropped 4 bases and J dropped 5 bases, with 12 bases sitting between them. Per the germline V gene, CDR1 is SGHDT and CDR2 is YYEEEE. CDR3 size: 13 residues. The CDR3 protein is CASSVTGPETQYF. For the CDR3, the DNA is TGTGCCAGCAGCGTCACGGGACCCGAGACCCAGTACTTC.

The V call is TRBV10-3, the J call TRBJ2-7, with unresolved D. The CDR3 runs to 15 residues. Trimming stripped 0 bases from V and 7 bases from J, with 16 bases between. CDR1 and CDR2 (germline): ENHRY, SYGVKD. The CDR3 DNA is TGTGCCATCAGTGAGTCGGGCGGCGGAGAAAGGGAGCAGTACTTC. It translates to CAISESGGGEREQYF.

The J gene is TRBJ2-7, the V gene TRBV28, with 10 bases identical to TRBD1. The CDR3 length is 12 residues. V was clipped by 6 bases and J by 5 bases; unmatched bases: 1. Germline V gene sequence: CDR1 MDHEN, CDR2 SYDVKM. The DNA for the CDR3 is TGTGCCAGCAGAGGGACAGGGGACGAGCAGTACTTC. Protein sequence: CASRGTGDEQYF.